The rows below give T cell receptor beta chains drawn from one sample of a study of radiation and T cells in renal cell carcinoma. Profiling relied on immunoSEQ multiplex PCR, and the TCRdb table lists in-frame clones only, not all of them. The table records 110,000 to 150,000 clones, 83% of them present only once. Here the sequenced sample was blood, taken from a patient whose treatment included radiotherapy and nephrectomy. The receptors derive from a woman aged 45-60 years with renal cell carcinoma. The CDR3 runs from the conserved cysteine through the conserved F or W. D genes are given only for firm matches. Expanded clones get a size class; other rows say once, few or many, or leave the size out.

D gene,J gene,V gene,clone size,CDR3 DNA,CDR3 protein
TRBD2,TRBJ2-7,TRBV9,NA,TGTGCCAGCAGCCCGCGACTAGCGGGAGCCTACGAGCAGTACTTC,CASSPRLAGAYEQYF
TRBD1,TRBJ2-7,TRBV11-1,NA,TGTGCCAGCAGCCGGACAGGCCGGGGCGCGTACGAGCAGTACTTC,CASSRTGRGAYEQYF
TRBD1,TRBJ2-7,TRBV19,once,TGTGCCAGTAGTCCGGACAGGGACGACGAGCAGTACTTC,CASSPDRDDEQYF
TRBD1,TRBJ1-1,TRBV18,NA,TGTGCCAGCTCACCGGGACAGGCCGGGAACACTGAAGCTTTCTTT,CASSPGQAGNTEAFF
NA,TRBJ2-5,TRBV19,NA,TGTGCCAGTACGTCCGGTCGGCAAGAGACCCAGTACTTC,CASTSGRQETQYF
NA,TRBJ2-5,TRBV10-3,NA,TGTGCCATCAGTGTCGCCCCCTGGGAGCCAGGGCCCCAAGAGACCCAGTACTTC,CAISVAPWEPGPQETQYF
NA,TRBJ1-1,TRBV6-1,NA,TGTGCCAGCAGTGATCCGGGAGGATGGACTGAAGCTTTCTTT,CASSDPGGWTEAFF
NA,TRBJ2-7,TRBV6-5,once,TGTGCCAGCAGTCCCAATTGGGGCGGGACCTACGAGCAGTACTTC,CASSPNWGGTYEQYF
NA,TRBJ2-7,TRBV5-4,NA,TGTGCCAGCAGCTTCCTGGACAGCTATCCAACAAAGGGGCAGTACTTC,CASSFLDSYPTKGQYF
TRBD1,TRBJ1-2,TRBV10-3,NA,TGTGCCATCAGTGAGCGACAGGGGCGATCATATGGCTACACCTTC,CAISERQGRSYGYTF
NA,TRBJ2-5,TRBV7-2,NA,TGTGCCAGCAGCGTGCGCCGGGGGCTCCCCACCCAGTACTTC,CASSVRRGLPTQYF
TRBD2,TRBJ2-2,TRBV7-2,NA,TGTGCCAGCAGCCTCATACCCCCGACTAGCTACTTCGCCGGGGAGCTGTTTTTT,CASSLIPPTSYFAGELFF
NA,TRBJ1-4,TRBV5-5,NA,TGTGCCAGCAGCTTGGTCGGGGAGAGGACTAATGAAAAACTGTTTTTT,CASSLVGERTNEKLFF
TRBD2,TRBJ2-1,TRBV9,NA,TGTGCCAGCAGCGGACTAGCGGGGGTCGCCAATGAGCAGTTCTTC,CASSGLAGVANEQFF
TRBD2,TRBJ2-3,TRBV4-2,NA,TGTGCCAGCAGCCACCAGCGGGAGTCGAGCACAGATACGCAGTATTTT,CASSHQRESSTDTQYF
NA,TRBJ1-5,TRBV5-6,NA,TGTGCCAGCAGCCTTTACAGGAGTTATCAGCCCCAGCATTTT,CASSLYRSYQPQHF
NA,TRBJ2-7,TRBV6-5,NA,TGTGCCAGCAGTCTAGACCGCCATGGGGGAAGCGAGCAGTACTTC,CASSLDRHGGSEQYF
NA,TRBJ2-2,TRBV7-2,NA,TGTGCCAGCAGCTTTTCTGGAGATACCGGGGAGCTGTTTTTT,CASSFSGDTGELFF
NA,TRBJ1-5,TRBV6-1,NA,TGTGCCAGCAGTGAATCCATCTCTGGTCAGCCCCAGCATTTT,CASSESISGQPQHF
NA,TRBJ2-7,TRBV4-3,few,TGCGCCAGCAGCCAACAGGGAGACTACGAGCAGTACTTC,CASSQQGDYEQYF
TRBD2,TRBJ2-1,TRBV27,NA,TGTGCCAGCAGTTTATGGGGTCCTAGCGGGAGACACAATGAGCAGTTCTTC,CASSLWGPSGRHNEQFF
NA,TRBJ1-5,TRBV19,NA,TGTGCCAGTAGTATGATGGGCGGCAATCAGCCCCAGCATTTT,CASSMMGGNQPQHF
TRBD1,TRBJ1-1,TRBV5-6,NA,TGTGCCACCGGGGGGGACAGGGGGCTAGTTACTGAAGCTTTCTTT,CATGGDRGLVTEAFF
TRBD1,TRBJ1-5,TRBV7-8,NA,TGTGCCAGCAGCACTTGGGACAGGGAGATACAGCCCCAGCATTTT,CASSTWDREIQPQHF
NA,TRBJ1-1,TRBV9,NA,TGTGCCAGCAGCGCACCCGGACAGTCAGGGGCTTTCTTT,CASSAPGQSGAFF
NA,TRBJ1-1,TRBV7-2,NA,TGTGCCAGCAGCACCCTAGGACTAGTCGACGGAGAAGCTTTCTTT,CASSTLGLVDGEAFF
TRBD1,TRBJ1-1,TRBV6-5,NA,TGTGCCAGCAGTTACTCGAAAACAGGGGGCACTGAAGCTTTCTTT,CASSYSKTGGTEAFF
TRBD1,TRBJ1-4,TRBV9,NA,TGTGCCAGCAGCTCGGGACAGGGACTTGCAACTAATGAAAAACTGTTTTTT,CASSSGQGLATNEKLFF
TRBD2,TRBJ2-7,TRBV7-9,NA,TGTGCCAGCAGCTTAAGCCGGGAGGGCCTGTTCTACGAGCAGTACTTC,CASSLSREGLFYEQYF
NA,TRBJ2-7,TRBV7-2,NA,TGTGCCAGCAGCTTAATGGCAGGGTCCAGCTACGAGCAGTACTTC,CASSLMAGSSYEQYF
NA,TRBJ2-5,TRBV5-6,NA,TGTGCCAGTGTACTTAATGAGGGAGAGACCCAGTACTTC,CASVLNEGETQYF
NA,TRBJ2-5,TRBV9,NA,TGTGCCAGCAGCGTAGAAGGACAGCAAGAGACCCAGTACTTC,CASSVEGQQETQYF
TRBD2,TRBJ2-3,TRBV5-1,NA,TGCGCCAGCAGCTCCGGGAGCGGGGGGGCTAGCACAGATACGCAGTATTTT,CASSSGSGGASTDTQYF
NA,TRBJ1-3,TRBV29-1,NA,TGCAGCGGCCAGGGTGGTGGAAACACCATATATTTT,CSGQGGGNTIYF
NA,TRBJ1-2,TRBV7-2,NA,TGTGCCAGCAGCTTAGTAAGGGTCCCCTATGGCTACACCTTC,CASSLVRVPYGYTF
NA,TRBJ1-5,TRBV10-2,NA,TGCGCCAGCAGTGTAATAAACAGGGTGGAGGGCAATCAGCCCCAGCATTTT,CASSVINRVEGNQPQHF